These 11 T cell receptor beta chains were all obtained from the same sample, sequenced in a study of blood T cell repertoires in COVID-19. Here immunoSEQ multiplex PCR was the method, and the copy in TCRdb shows in-frame clones only, minus some. The sample records 76,000 or so clones, roughly nine tenths being singletons. Sequencing was done on a sample of peripheral blood. The receptors shown here come from a man aged 25-45 years with acute or convalescent COVID-19.

CDR3 residues: CASTRGGRLRGELFF. The DNA for the CDR3 is TGTGCCAGCACCCGAGGAGGGAGGCTTCGCGGGGAGCTGTTTTTT. The V call is TRBV3-1 (or the pseudogene TRBV3-2), the J call TRBJ2-2; TRBD2 might be the D (6 bases). Trimming took 7 bases from V and 7 from J, leaving 19 bases between them. This CDR3 has 15 residues. CDR1 LGHDT and CDR2 YNNKEL come from the germline V gene (reference sequence).

This clone was recorded once. The rearrangement uses TRBV11-2 and TRBJ2-1; D remains ambiguous. V gave up 1 base and J gave up 1 base, with 11 bases separating them. The CDR3 loop spans 16 amino acids. CDR1 and CDR2 (germline): SGHAT, FQNNGV. This CDR3 reads CASSLAWSRSYNEQFF. CDR3 sequence (DNA): TGTGCCAGCAGCTTAGCTTGGAGCCGTTCCTACAATGAGCAGTTCTTC.

The chain employs TRBV5-4 and TRBJ2-2; 13 bases line up with TRBD2. The CDR3 is 16 amino acids. Per the germline V gene, CDR1 is SGHNT and CDR2 is YYREEE (reference sequence). V was clipped by 4 bases and J by 7 bases; unmatched bases: 7. CDR3: CASSKGTSGIGGELFF. CDR3 coding DNA: TGTGCCAGCAGCAAGGGGACTAGCGGGATCGGCGGGGAGCTGTTTTTT. Drawing the rest from reference TRBV5-4 and TRBJ2-2, the complete variable domain is ETGVTQSPTHLIKTRGQQVTLRCSSQSGHNTVSWYQQALGQGPQFIFQYYREEENGRGNFPPRFSGLQFPNYSSELNVNALELDDSALYLCASSKGTSGIGGELFFGEGSRLTVL.

V is TRBV9 and J is TRBJ2-1; 12 positions match TRBD2. The CDR3 is 15 residues long. Losses at the gene ends were 4 bases for V and 6 bases for J; bases not matched to a gene: 5. CDR1 and CDR2 (germline): SGDLS, YYNGEE. The CDR3 region has the DNA TGTGCCAGCAGCCCGACTAGCGGGAGAGGCAATGAGCAGTTCTTC. It yields the protein CASSPTSGRGNEQFF. Supplemented by reference TRBV9 and TRBJ2-1, the full variable domain reads DSGVTQTPKHLITATGQRVTLRCSPRSGDLSVYWYQQSLDQGLQFLIQYYNGEERAKGNILERFSAQQFPDLHSELNLSSLELGDSALYFCASSPTSGRGNEQFFGPGTRLTVL.

The table lists this clone with a few counts. V and J are TRBV28 and TRBJ2-2; TRBD2 is a possible D gene (5 bases). Trimming removed 8 bases at V and 4 bases at J, with 14 bases between. This CDR3 comprises 14 residues. The germline gives CDR1 MDHEN, CDR2 SYDVKM. The CDR3 region is CASFARVGTGELFF. The CDR3 bases are TGTGCCAGCTTTGCGAGGGTTGGCACCGGGGAGCTGTTTTTT.

The chain employs TRBV28 and TRBJ2-1; D is ambiguous. Germline CDR1 and CDR2: MDHEN and SYDVKM. V was clipped by 5 bases and J by 9 bases, with 14 bases between them. The CDR3 loop spans 13 amino acids. This CDR3 reads CASSPHWSVEQFF. The CDR3 DNA reads as TGTGCCAGCAGTCCTCACTGGAGTGTTGAGCAGTTCTTC.

The chain links TRBV7-9 to TRBJ1-1; D perhaps matches TRBD1 (6 bases). The germline gives CDR1 SEHNR, CDR2 FQNEAQ (reference sequence). Deletions cut 5 bases from V and 6 bases from J, with 16 bases between. There are 14 residues in the CDR3. For the CDR3, the DNA is TGTGCCAGCAGCCTCGTCCCAGGGGCGGCTGAAGCTTTCTTT. It encodes CASSLVPGAAEAFF.

J is TRBJ1-5 and V is TRBV2, with D possibly TRBD1 on 5 matching bases. The CDR3 totals 14 residues. Between the trimmed V and J ends, which lost 10 bases and 2 bases, there was a span of 15 bases. Per the germline V gene, CDR1 is SNHLY and CDR2 is FYNNEI. In DNA, the CDR3 is TGTGCCACCACGAACCAAGGGGGCAATCAGCCCCAGCATTTT. Amino acids: CATTNQGGNQPQHF.

This rearrangement joins TRBV11-2 to TRBJ2-3, with no clear D. V was clipped by 4 bases and J by 5 bases, with 7 bases between them. Germline V gene data show CDR1 as SGHAT and CDR2 as FQNNGV. The CDR3 contains 12 residues. The chain's CDR3 is CASSSHRDTQYF. The CDR3, as DNA: TGTGCCAGCAGCTCCCACAGAGATACGCAGTATTTT.

This clone was recorded only once. The chain recombines TRBV2 with TRBJ2-1; D is unresolved. CDR1 SNHLY and CDR2 FYNNEI come from the germline V gene. The CDR3 contains 13 residues. Trimming pared 0 bases from V and 7 bases from J, leaving 7 bases between. The CDR3 sequence: CASSEARSNEQFF. CDR3 DNA: TGTGCCAGCAGTGAAGCGCGGAGTAATGAGCAGTTCTTC.

The count of this clone is one. This chain joins TRBV7-3 and TRBJ2-4; TRBD2 matches at 11 bases. The CDR3 runs to 16 residues. The ends lost 4 bases at V and 1 base at J; junction bases unmatched: 3. Germline-derived CDR1 and CDR2 are SGHTA and FQGTGA. The CDR3 DNA reads as TGTGCCAGCAGCTCGGGACTAGCGGAGGCCAAAAACATTCAGTACTTC. As protein: CASSSGLAEAKNIQYF.